The entry below describes one T cell receptor beta chain. Treatment defined: randomized to nivolumab then ipilimumab (arm A) or the reverse (arm B). PBMC sorting kept live CD3+CD8+ cells without CD19 or CD56. The sample comes from a study of sequential checkpoint blockade in melanoma. Study at large: Patients were randomized 1:1 to nivolumab-then-ipilimumab or ipilimumab-then-nivolumab first-line.

The protocol was immunoSEQ multiplex PCR, while the TCRdb copy is restricted to in-frame clones and leaves out a portion. The sample has more than 9,500 clones; around 85% are singletons. The CDR3 is 15 amino acids. V lost 0 bases to trimming and J lost 4 bases; unmatched junction nucleotides: 5. Germline CDR1 reads SGHKS; CDR2 reads YYEKEE (reference sequence). The source of this sequence is a human donor with melanoma. The rearrangement links TRBV5-5 to TRBJ2-7, with 9 bases aligning to TRBD1. The material sequenced was CD8+ T cells sorted from blood (inferred from file names), taken from a patient given nivolumab and ipilimumab in sequence. The CDR3 loop is CASSLATGQGYEQYF. DNA of the CDR3: TGTGCCAGCAGCTTGGCCACTGGACAGGGGTACGAGCAGTACTTC.